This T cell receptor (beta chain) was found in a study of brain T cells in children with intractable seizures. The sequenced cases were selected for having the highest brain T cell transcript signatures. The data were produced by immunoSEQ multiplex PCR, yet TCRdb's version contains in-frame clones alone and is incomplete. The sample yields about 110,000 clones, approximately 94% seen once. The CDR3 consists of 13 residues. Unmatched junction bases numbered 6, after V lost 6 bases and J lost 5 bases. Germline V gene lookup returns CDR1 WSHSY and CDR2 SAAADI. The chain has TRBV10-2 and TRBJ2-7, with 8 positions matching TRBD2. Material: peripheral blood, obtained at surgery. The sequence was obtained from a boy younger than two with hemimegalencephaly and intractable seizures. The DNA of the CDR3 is TGCGCCAGCAGGGGACTAGATGGGCACGAGCAGTACTTC. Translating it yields CASRGLDGHEQYF.